This TCR beta chain was recovered during a study of cytomegalovirus exposure and HLA in healthy donors. Study background: Drawn from HLA-typed donors, 83 million or so unique TCRs were held in an early data release.

This CDR3 has 13 residues. CDR1 is SGHVS and CDR2 is FNYEAQ in the germline V gene. Trimming took off 3 bases at V and 6 bases at J, with 11 bases between the two ends. The primer mix had 60 Vbeta and 13 Jbeta primers. TCRdb's copy holds only in-frame clones and misses some; the assay was immunoSEQ multiplex PCR. The table has roughly 98,000 clones, approximately 74% seen once; the top ten hold roughly 3%. The rearrangement uses TRBV7-6 and TRBJ1-2; TRBD1 is a possible D gene (5 bases). The sequenced material came from PBMCs. This TCR derives from a female donor in good health and CMV-seropositive. The CDR3 reads CASSFEQDDGYTF. The CDR3 region has the DNA TGTGCCAGCAGCTTTGAACAGGACGATGGCTACACCTTC.